What follows are 4 T cell receptor beta chains derived from one specimen sequenced in a study of blood T cells in healthy people across ages. Using a J-beta primer mix together with a sample-barcoded 5' primer, a second PCR was run for roughly 6 to 11 cycles. MiXCR, applied by TCRdb to the 5' RACE reads, yields one record per CDR3 protein. Seen here are fewer than 800,000 distinct CDR3 sequences, 32% observed once, and the top ten hold 15%. Sequencing used blood. The receptors stem from a woman of 80 years or more in good health.

This rearrangement joins TRBV19 to TRBJ2-3; D perhaps matches TRBD1 (6 bases). CDR1 is LNHDA and CDR2 is SQIVND in the germline V gene (reference sequence). The CDR3 extends over 17 amino acids. Trimming removed 3 bases from V and 4 bases from J, with 20 bases in between. Written as DNA, the CDR3 is TGTGCCAGTAGTATCGCCACAGCGACAGGAATATCAGATACGCAGTATTTT. It specifies CASSIATATGISDTQYF.

As concerns this clonotype: A much larger clone sits a single nucleotide away, making a read error possible. DNA for the CDR3: TGTGCCAGCAGCTTCTGGACAGGGGGCACTACGGACATTCAGTACTTC. This codes for CASSFWTGGTTDIQYF. V gene TRBV7-9 combines with J gene TRBJ2-4; TRBD1 agrees at 11 bases. V was clipped by 3 bases and J by 8 bases; unmatched bases: 9. The CDR3 loop spans 16 amino acids. Germline lookup yields CDR1 SEHNR and CDR2 FQNEAQ (reference sequence).

This clonotype showed up many times. The chain is built from TRBV20-1 and TRBJ1-2; D may be TRBD1 (5 bases). Per germline, CDR1 DFQATT and CDR2 SNEGSKA (reference sequence). V lost 3 bases and J lost 5, with 13 bases in between. This CDR3 contains 13 residues. The CDR3 loop is CSASGGREYGYTF. The CDR3 DNA follows: TGCAGTGCTAGTGGGGGGAGGGAGTATGGCTACACCTTC.

This clonotype was found many times. This rearrangement joins TRBV28 to TRBJ2-5, with 7 bases that match TRBD2. V was pared by 6 bases and J by 5 bases, with 9 bases of the junction left unmatched. Looked up from germline, CDR1 is MDHEN and CDR2 is SYDVKM. This CDR3 spans 14 amino acids. For the CDR3, the DNA is TGTGCCAGCAGGGGGTCGGGGGGTCAGGAGACCCAGTACTTC. Its translation: CASRGSGGQETQYF.